A single sample is the source of the 22 T cell receptor beta chains below, sequenced in a study of shared clonotypes between healthy human individuals (dated by TCRdb to 2019 to 2021). Libraries were made using the immunoSEQ multiplex PCR assay. The table was pulled from immuneACCESS by TCRdb, which kept in-frame rearrangements only. Such tables lose some clones; where checked, under half of the loss comes from unresolved V genes, and the rest has no known cause. The sample table holds about 1.5 million clones, of which 95% to 99% were seen once. About 0.42% of the sample lies in the top ten. Input material: naive CD4+ T cells sorted from blood. What the cell subset or site label conveys for this sample: CD45RA+ positively selected. The receptors come from a man younger than 40 in good health.

This rearrangement joins TRBV2 to TRBJ2-1; no reliable D call. The CDR3 spans 15 residues. CDR1 SNHLY and CDR2 FYNNEI come from the germline V gene. V was cut by 8 bases and J by 0 bases, with 14 bases left in between. Written as DNA, the CDR3 is TGTGCCAGCGACTCACTGGGAAGCTCCTACAATGAGCAGTTCTTC. It yields the protein CASDSLGSSYNEQFF.

The chain links TRBV27 to TRBJ2-1, with unresolved D. CDR3 length equals 17 residues. Germline V gene lookup returns CDR1 MNHEY and CDR2 SMNVEV (reference sequence). Trimming took off 4 bases at V and 0 bases at J, with 16 bases between the two ends. The CDR3 region is CASSSPAPPSSYNEQFF. CDR3 sequence (DNA): TGTGCCAGCAGTTCCCCCGCTCCCCCGAGCTCCTACAATGAGCAGTTCTTC.

V gene TRBV5-4 combines with J gene TRBJ2-1, with D possibly matching TRBD2 (5 bases). Looked up from germline, CDR1 is SGHNT and CDR2 is YYREEE (reference sequence). V lost 4 bases, J lost 4 bases, and 15 bases lay in between. The CDR3 loop spans 15 amino acids. CDR3 residues: CASSHDYEMYNEQFF. The CDR3 DNA sequence: TGTGCCAGCAGCCACGACTACGAAATGTACAATGAGCAGTTCTTC.

The V gene is TRBV7-2, the J gene TRBJ2-7, with D unclear. V gave up 4 bases and J gave up 2 bases, with 6 bases separating them. The CDR3 is 12 residues long. Germline CDR1 is SGHTA and CDR2 is FQGNSA. CDR3 DNA sequence: TGTGCCAGCAGCTACACCGCCTACGAGCAGTACTTC. This gives the protein CASSYTAYEQYF.

With respect to this clone: An end of the junction differs from the germline gene, which may be a read error. This chain connects TRBV2 to TRBJ2-4; TRBD2 aligns across 9 bases. The CDR3 runs 17 residues. CDR1 is SNHLY and CDR2 is FYNNEI in the germline V gene. CDR3 DNA: TGTGCCAGCAGGGACCCCATAAAGAAGCGGGAGGCCCGGTCATGGCGATTC. It encodes CASRDPIKKREARSWRF.

The chain recombines TRBV7-9 with TRBJ1-2; maybe TRBD1 (6 bases). Trimming removed 3 bases at V and 8 bases at J, with 13 bases between. The V gene's germline CDR1 is SEHNR and CDR2 FQNEAQ (reference sequence). The CDR3 runs 13 residues. The CDR3 region has the DNA TGTGCCAGCAGCTTCAACAGGGCTGGGGGCTACACCTTC. Its translation is CASSFNRAGGYTF.

The chain carries TRBV28 and TRBJ1-2; 8 positions match TRBD1. Germline V gives CDR1 MDHEN, CDR2 SYDVKM. CDR3 length: 14 residues. Unmatched junction bases numbered 7, after V lost 3 bases and J lost 7 bases. CDR3 sequence reads: CASSLLDRDGGYTF. CDR3 bases: TGTGCCAGCAGTTTGTTGGACAGGGACGGTGGCTACACCTTC.

The count of this clone is one. The chain has TRBV19 and TRBJ2-7; 8 nucleotides line up with TRBD1. The CDR3 has 15 amino acids. The germline CDR1 and CDR2 sequences are LNHDA and SQIVND (reference sequence). J was trimmed by 3 bases and V by 3 bases; bases with no gene match: 7. As DNA, the CDR3 is TGTGCCAGTAGTATTAGGGGACAGGTCTTCTACGAGCAGTACTTC. It encodes CASSIRGQVFYEQYF.

The chain joins TRBV21-1 to TRBJ2-7; the table names TRBD2, a call not compared with the DNA. TRBV21-1 is marked as a pseudogene. This CDR3 has 14 amino acids. CDR3 amino acids: CASSKRLVQYEQYF. DNA for the CDR3: TGTGCCAGCAGCAAGAGACTAGTTCAGTACGAGCAGTACTTC.

Worth noting for this clone: The sample carries other DNA sequences with the same CDR3. The V call is TRBV28, the J call TRBJ2-7; D remains unclear. The V end was cut by 2 bases, the J end by 2 bases, with 10 bases between. CDR3 length: 14 amino acids. Germline CDR1 MDHEN, CDR2 SYDVKM. The CDR3 region is CASSLLAGTYEQYF. The CDR3 DNA follows: TGTGCCAGCAGTTTACTGGCAGGAACCTACGAGCAGTACTTC.

The chain links TRBV11-2 to TRBJ1-4; D is uncertain. CDR1 is SGHAT and CDR2 is FQNNGV in the germline V gene. The CDR3 has 16 amino acids. V lost 5 bases, J lost 6 bases, and 19 bases lay in between. DNA for the CDR3: TGTGCCAGCAGCCCTGGGGAATGGGGAGGTGATGAAAAACTGTTTTTT. It is translated as CASSPGEWGGDEKLFF.

The J gene is TRBJ2-7, the V gene TRBV5-4, with D maybe TRBD2 (6 bases). Germline CDR1 and CDR2: SGHNT and YYREEE (reference sequence). Trimming left V 9 bases short and J 0 bases short, with 13 bases between. The CDR3 contains 13 residues. In DNA, the CDR3 is TGTGCCACCCAGTGGCGGGGCTCCTACGAGCAGTACTTC. Its protein is CATQWRGSYEQYF. Together with reference TRBV5-4 and TRBJ2-7, the CDR3 gives the full variable domain: ETGVTQSPTHLIKTRGQQVTLRCSSQSGHNTVSWYQQALGQGPQFIFQYYREEENGRGNFPPRFSGLQFPNYSSELNVNALELDDSALYLCATQWRGSYEQYFGPGTRLTVT.

The chain carries TRBV5-1 and TRBJ1-2, with 12 bases lining up with TRBD1. The CDR3 length is 15 residues. With V trimmed by 4 bases and J by 3 bases, 4 bases remained unmatched. CDR1 is SGHRS, CDR2 YFSETQ, per germline. This chain's CDR3 is CASSPGTGGDYGYTF. CDR3 bases: TGCGCCAGCAGCCCGGGGACAGGGGGCGACTATGGCTACACCTTC.

This clone has just one count. The chain recombines TRBV6-6 with TRBJ1-2; 9 bases fit TRBD1. V shed 2 bases, J shed 5 bases, and the junction held 9 bases outside the gene matches. The CDR3 spans 16 residues. CDR1 is MNHNY and CDR2 is SVGAGI in the germline V gene (reference sequence). The CDR3 DNA reads TGTGCCAGCAGTTACATTGGACAGGGGCTTCCGTATGGCTACACCTTC. This gives the protein CASSYIGQGLPYGYTF.

The chain employs TRBV5-4 and TRBJ2-1; unclear D gene. Germline values: CDR1 SGHNT, CDR2 YYREEE (reference sequence). The CDR3 runs 15 residues. The ends were cut back, 1 base at V and 2 bases at J, with 10 bases in the middle. Here the CDR3 DNA reads TGTGCCAGCAGCTTGAATAGTAATGCCTACAATGAGCAGTTCTTC. This sequence encodes CASSLNSNAYNEQFF.

This clone occurred once. The V gene is TRBV9, the J gene TRBJ2-1; the match to TRBD2 covers 9 bases. CDR1 and CDR2 from the germline V gene are SGDLS and YYNGEE. There are 15 residues in the CDR3. The J segment lost 6 bases and the V segment lost 3 bases, leaving 7 bases of the junction unmatched. CDR3 sequence: CASSAHSGRSNEQFF. The CDR3 coding sequence is TGTGCCAGCAGCGCCCATAGCGGGAGAAGCAATGAGCAGTTCTTC. Full variable domain (missing parts from reference TRBV9 and TRBJ2-1): DSGVTQTPKHLITATGQRVTLRCSPRSGDLSVYWYQQSLDQGLQFLIQYYNGEERAKGNILERFSAQQFPDLHSELNLSSLELGDSALYFCASSAHSGRSNEQFFGPGTRLTVL.

The V gene is TRBV28, the J gene TRBJ2-6; D might be TRBD1 (6 bases). The V gene lost 4 bases and the J gene lost 3 bases, with 10 bases spanning the gap. Germline assignment: CDR1 MDHEN and CDR2 SYDVKM. This CDR3 is built from 15 residues. For the CDR3, the DNA is TGTGCCAGCAGTTCCCCAGGGGTTGGGGCCAACGTCCTGACTTTC. Its translation is CASSSPGVGANVLTF.

The chain joins TRBV4-3 to TRBJ2-1; 8 nucleotides align to TRBD1. Trimming removed 4 bases from V and 3 bases from J; junction bases left unmatched: 5. This CDR3 region has 15 residues. Germline values: CDR1 LGHNA, CDR2 YSLEER. CDR3 sequence: CASSLAGGNYNEQFF. In DNA form, the CDR3 reads TGCGCCAGCAGCCTTGCAGGGGGCAACTACAATGAGCAGTTCTTC.

The V call is TRBV9, the J call TRBJ2-5; 7 bases fit TRBD1. The germline V gene has CDR1 SGDLS and CDR2 YYNGEE. This CDR3 region has 15 residues. V dropped 3 bases and J dropped 4; count of bases not matched to a gene: 9. The CDR3 is CASSGATGRRETQYF. In DNA form, the CDR3 reads TGTGCCAGCAGCGGGGCGACAGGGCGGCGAGAGACCCAGTACTTC.

The V call is TRBV5-4, the J call TRBJ1-2, with 9 positions matching TRBD1. Germline CDR1 is SGHNT and CDR2 is YYREEE (reference sequence). V trimming: 4 bases; J trimming: 5 bases; junction bases outside the gene matches: 6. This CDR3 spans 14 amino acids. CDR3 loop: CASSQGQGRYGYTF. The CDR3 bases are TGTGCCAGCAGCCAAGGACAGGGGAGGTATGGCTACACCTTC.

The CDR3 spells CASSVDPVAGEQYF. Written as DNA, the CDR3 is TGTGCCAGCAGCGTAGATCCGGTCGCGGGCGAGCAGTACTTC. The chain is built from TRBV9 and TRBJ2-7; possible D gene TRBD2, 5 bases. Trimming removed 0 bases from V and 6 bases from J, with 13 bases in between. Germline V gene sequence: CDR1 SGDLS, CDR2 YYNGEE. The CDR3 totals 14 residues.

This clone was seen just once. This chain uses TRBV5-1 with TRBJ1-4, with TRBD1 as a possible D gene (5 bases). Germline CDR1 is SGHRS and CDR2 is YFSETQ. V lost 3 bases and J 4 bases, leaving 16 bases between the germline ends. This CDR3 region has 16 residues. CDR3 amino acids: CASSSGATVDNEKLFF. The CDR3 DNA reads as TGCGCCAGCAGCTCTGGGGCGACAGTTGATAATGAAAAACTGTTTTTT.